One and the same sample provided the 18 T cell receptor beta chains below, sequenced in a study of prognosis after radiotherapy for stage I lung cancer. Amplification of TCR beta CDR3 from genomic DNA used two-round multiplex PCR. With primers specific to each TRBV and TRBJ gene, the first-round PCR was performed. From the multiplex PCR reads, TCRdb called clonotypes with MiXCR, one entry per CDR3 protein. The sample includes fewer than 50,000 distinct CDR3 sequences, around 22% seen only once; the top ten take 25%. The sample consisted of PBMCs, taken before or after stereotactic body radiation therapy (not recorded which). The receptors originated from a donor aged 50 or older with non-small cell lung cancer.

The V call is TRBV5-4, the J call TRBJ2-1, with D perhaps being TRBD1 or TRBD2 (5 bases each). Trimming took off 4 bases at V and 0 bases at J, with 11 bases between the two ends. CDR3 size: 15 residues. Germline CDR1 reads SGHNT; CDR2 reads YYREEE (reference sequence). As DNA, the CDR3 is TGTGCCAGCAGCGATGGGACGGACTCCTACAATGAGCAGTTCTTC. Translation gives CASSDGTDSYNEQFF. The full variable domain, in which reference TRBV5-4 and TRBJ2-1 provide the parts outside the CDR3, is ETGVTQSPTHLIKTRGQQVTLRCSSQSGHNTVSWYQQALGQGPQFIFQYYREEENGRGNFPPRFSGLQFPNYSSELNVNALELDDSALYLCASSDGTDSYNEQFFGPGTRLTVL.

Concerning this clonotype itself: A much more abundant neighbour one base away suggests this may be a read error. The chain employs TRBV6-1 and TRBJ2-1; TRBD2 might be the D (5 bases). Germline V gene data show CDR1 as MNHNS and CDR2 as SASEGT. This CDR3 has 15 amino acids. V lost 5 bases to trimming and J lost 7 bases, with 18 bases between them. This chain's CDR3 is CASSLWTLPGNEQFF. In DNA form, the CDR3 reads TGTGCCAGCAGTCTCTGGACCCTTCCGGGGAATGAGCAGTTCTTC.

In this sample, this clonotype turned up many times. This chain connects TRBV9 to TRBJ2-1; 8 nucleotides align to TRBD1. With V trimmed by 2 bases and J by 4 bases, 5 bases remained unmatched. Germline-derived CDR1 and CDR2 are SGDLS and YYNGEE. The CDR3 is 15 amino acids. The CDR3 here is CASSVGTGRYNEQFF. The CDR3 region has the DNA TGTGCCAGCAGCGTGGGGACAGGTAGATACAATGAGCAGTTCTTC. The full variable domain, rest sourced from reference TRBV9 and TRBJ2-1, is DSGVTQTPKHLITATGQRVTLRCSPRSGDLSVYWYQQSLDQGLQFLIQYYNGEERAKGNILERFSAQQFPDLHSELNLSSLELGDSALYFCASSVGTGRYNEQFFGPGTRLTVL.

At least ten counts were recorded for this clonotype. V and J are TRBV12-3 or TRBV12-4 and TRBJ2-5; a possible D gene is TRBD2 (6 bases). V gave up 1 base and J gave up 5 bases, with 11 bases separating them. The CDR3 has 14 residues. CDR3 in amino acids: CASSLGVGGETQYF. The DNA for the CDR3 is TGTGCCAGCAGTTTAGGGGTTGGGGGGGAGACCCAGTACTTC.

This clonotype has at least ten counts. The chain links TRBV20-1 to TRBJ1-6; maybe TRBD1 (6 bases). Trimming took off 8 bases at V and 8 bases at J, with 28 bases between the two ends. The CDR3 has 17 residues. CDR1 is DFQATT and CDR2 is SNEGSKA in the germline V gene (reference sequence). CDR3 region: CSTEGVGGIVVDSPLHF. The CDR3 nucleotides are TGCAGTACTGAGGGGGTCGGCGGCATCGTAGTCGATTCACCCCTCCACTTT.

V and J are TRBV6-1 and TRBJ2-1, with 8 bases aligning to TRBD1. The CDR3 sequence is 13 residues long. Germline CDR1 MNHNS, CDR2 SASEGT. The V and J ends lost 7 bases and 7 bases, in that order; junction bases with no gene match: 6. The chain's CDR3 is CASIYYRGNEQFF. The CDR3 bases are TGTGCCAGCATCTATTACAGGGGGAATGAGCAGTTCTTC.

The table lists this clonotype with many counts. This chain joins TRBV6-2 or TRBV6-3 and TRBJ1-3; D possibly corresponds to TRBD1 (6 bases). The CDR3 runs to 16 residues. Germline V lookup: CDR1 MNHEY, CDR2 SVGEGT. V gave up 0 bases and J gave up 0 bases, with 9 bases separating them. CDR3 sequence: CASSYSAGASGNTIYF. The CDR3 region has the DNA TGTGCCAGCAGTTACTCAGCGGGGGCCTCTGGAAACACCATATATTTT.

This clonotype was counted many times. This sequence joins TRBV13 and TRBJ1-2; 8 bases fit TRBD1. V shed 2 bases, J shed 6 bases, and the junction held 14 bases outside the gene matches. Germline V gene lookup returns CDR1 PRHDT and CDR2 FYEKMQ (reference sequence). CDR3 length: 17 residues. The CDR3 sequence is CASSLPSRTGRGDGYTF. The DNA of the CDR3 is TGTGCCAGCAGCTTACCTTCTCGGACAGGGCGAGGGGATGGCTACACCTTC. Full variable domain (rest looked up from reference TRBV13 and TRBJ1-2): AAGVIQSPRHLIKEKRETATLKCYPIPRHDTVYWYQQGPGQDPQFLISFYEKMQSDKGSIPDRFSAQQFSDYHSELNMSSLELGDSALYFCASSLPSRTGRGDGYTFGSGTRLTVV.

Turning to this clonotype: A read error may explain this, as a much larger clone is one base away. The chain is built from TRBV19 and TRBJ2-6; maybe TRBD2 (6 bases). V was pared by 11 bases and J by 2 bases, with 16 bases between. CDR1 is LNHDA and CDR2 is SQIVND in the germline V gene (reference sequence). The CDR3 contains 15 residues. CDR3 sequence reads: CAAQYSGPGANVLTF. Written as DNA, the CDR3 is TGTGCCGCTCAATACAGCGGGCCTGGGGCCAACGTCCTGACTTTC.

This clonotype was observed at least ten times. The chain couples TRBV28 to TRBJ2-5; 10 bases are shared with TRBD2. The CDR3 runs to 21 residues. Germline values: CDR1 MDHEN, CDR2 SYDVKM. V lost 7 bases to trimming and J lost 14 bases; unmatched junction nucleotides: 37. This chain's CDR3 is CASTRPTWGSGGTSHQRPSYF. The CDR3 nucleotides are TGTGCCAGCACCCGACCCACATGGGGTAGCGGGGGGACTTCACACCAGAGACCCAGTTACTTC.

This clonotype is medium-sized by share. This chain links TRBV5-1 with TRBJ1-1, with D uncertain. Germline-derived CDR1 and CDR2 are SGHRS and YFSETQ. V lost 2 bases, J lost 7 bases, and 12 bases lay in between. This CDR3 region has 13 residues. The CDR3 bases are TGCGCCAGCAGCTTCGGGCAGGCCAATGAAGCTTTCTTT. Encoded protein: CASSFGQANEAFF.

This clonotype was counted at least ten times. This chain connects TRBV4-2 to TRBJ2-7; D is perhaps TRBD1 or TRBD2 (5 bases each). The CDR3 consists of 15 residues. The V end lost 2 bases, the J end lost 2 bases, and 13 bases lay between the germline ends. Germline values: CDR1 LGHNA, CDR2 YNFKEQ. The CDR3 bases are TGTGCCAGCAGCCAATACACGGGACCTCCCTACGAGCAGTACTTC. This sequence encodes CASSQYTGPPYEQYF.

Many counts were recorded for this clonotype. The chain combines TRBV20-1 with TRBJ1-5; tentative D call: TRBD1 (6 bases). CDR3 length: 13 amino acids. Germline CDR1 is DFQATT and CDR2 is SNEGSKA (reference sequence). Trimming removed 6 bases from V and 3 bases from J, with 12 bases in between. The CDR3 loop reads CSAATGTNQPQHF. DNA for the CDR3: TGCAGTGCCGCGACAGGTACCAATCAGCCCCAGCATTTT.

Notes on this clonotype: This likely traces to a read error, being one base from a far larger clone. The chain couples TRBV2 to TRBJ1-4; D is unresolved. CDR1 is SNHLY and CDR2 is FYNNEI in the germline V gene. This CDR3 has 15 amino acids. CDR3 protein: CASSITATANEKLFF. The CDR3 DNA follows: TGCGCCAGCAGCATTACAGCTACAGCTAATGAAAAACTGTTTTTT.

This clonotype was seen repeatedly, ten times or more. The V gene is TRBV7-2, the J gene TRBJ1-2, with 9 bases aligning to TRBD1. CDR1 and CDR2 from the germline V gene are SGHTA and FQGNSA. The CDR3 sequence is 13 residues long. V trimming: 5 bases; J trimming: 5 bases; junction bases outside the gene matches: 3. CDR3 DNA: TGTGCCAGCAGCCCCGGACAGGGGTATGGCTACACCTTC. Its protein is CASSPGQGYGYTF.

This clonotype was counted many times. J is TRBJ2-7 and V is TRBV3-1; D gene ambiguous. V lost 0 bases and J 2 bases, leaving 17 bases between the germline ends. Germline CDR1 LGHDT, CDR2 YNNKEL (reference sequence). This CDR3 has 17 residues. The CDR3 loop reads CASSQEALSGYTYEQYF. Here the CDR3 DNA reads TGTGCCAGCAGCCAAGAGGCCCTTTCCGGTTACACCTACGAGCAGTACTTC.

This clonotype appeared many times. V gene TRBV10-3 combines with J gene TRBJ2-1; TRBD2 aligns across 12 bases. The CDR3 totals 16 residues. Germline V lookup: CDR1 ENHRY, CDR2 SYGVKD. J gave up 4 bases and V 7 bases, and 8 bases lay outside the gene matches. The CDR3 loop is CAITSTSGSTYNEQFF. The CDR3 region has the DNA TGTGCCATCACCTCGACTAGCGGGAGTACTTACAATGAGCAGTTCTTC.

This clonotype was recorded many times. The chain combines TRBV6-1 with TRBJ2-3; the match to TRBD2 covers 9 bases. CDR3 length: 19 amino acids. V was clipped by 6 bases and J by 0 bases; unmatched bases: 16. Germline CDR1 is MNHNS and CDR2 is SASEGT. This CDR3 reads CASSARLAGRLSSTDTQYF. The CDR3 DNA follows: TGTGCCAGCAGCGCCCGGCTAGCGGGGAGACTTAGTAGCACAGATACGCAGTATTTT.